The rows below give T cell receptor beta chains drawn from one sample of a study of Ad26.COV2.S vaccination and SARS-CoV-2 variants. The data were produced by immunoSEQ multiplex PCR, yet TCRdb's version contains in-frame clones alone and is incomplete. This repertoire shows more than 300,000 clones, over 80% found once; its top ten account for 2.1%. The sequencing used peripheral blood, collected in a trial of Ad26.COV2.S vaccine versus placebo. These receptors originate from a person aged 18-65 years who received the Ad26.COV2.S COVID-19 vaccine or a placebo. Both conserved end residues are part of each CDR3. The order of the fields is D gene, J gene, CDR3 length, V gene, clone size, CDR3 protein, CDR3 DNA. A D gene is named only where the DNA matches it firmly. Clone size is shown for a subset of rows, as once, few, many or a class of expanded clone.

NA TRBJ1-3 15 TRBV7-2 few CASSLNRAPGNTIYF TGTGCCAGCAGCCTTAACAGGGCCCCCGGAAACACCATATATTTT
NA TRBJ1-6 13 TRBV6-5 NA CASLARIGSPLHF TGTGCCAGCTTAGCCAGGATAGGTTCACCCCTCCACTTT
NA TRBJ2-7 13 TRBV12-3/TRBV12-4 NA CASPIRFTYEQYF TGTGCCAGCCCTATCAGGTTTACCTACGAGCAGTACTTC
TRBD1 TRBJ1-2 14 TRBV2 NA CASSDDRVDYGYTF TGTGCCAGCAGTGACGACAGGGTGGACTATGGCTACACCTTC
TRBD1 TRBJ2-5 14 TRBV9 NA CASSAQGVQETQYF TGTGCCAGCAGCGCTCAGGGGGTACAAGAGACCCAGTACTTC
NA TRBJ2-7 17 TRBV4-1 NA CASSAQVAPSVPHEQYF TGCGCCAGCAGCGCCCAGGTCGCTCCTAGCGTCCCCCACGAGCAGTACTTC
NA TRBJ1-2 14 TRBV6-5 NA CASTSGAGAYGYTF TGTGCCAGCACCTCAGGGGCAGGGGCCTATGGCTACACCTTC
TRBD1 TRBJ1-3 15 TRBV10-3 NA CAISGPGQKGTTIYF TGTGCCATCAGTGGTCCGGGACAGAAGGGAACCACCATATATTTT
TRBD1 TRBJ2-5 14 TRBV6-5 NA CASSPGTGDETQYF TGTGCCAGCAGCCCCGGGACAGGGGACGAGACCCAGTACTTC
NA TRBJ1-1 15 TRBV27 NA CASSLSDPLNTEAFF TGTGCCAGCAGTTTAAGTGACCCCTTGAACACTGAAGCTTTCTTT
NA TRBJ2-3 14 TRBV9 NA CASSVAPGTDTQYF TGTGCCAGCAGCGTAGCCCCAGGCACAGATACGCAGTATTTT
NA TRBJ2-5 15 TRBV9 NA CASSVGGGHQETQYF TGTGCCAGCAGCGTAGGAGGGGGTCACCAAGAGACCCAGTACTTC
TRBD2 TRBJ2-1 19 TRBV24-1 once CATGIARTSGGKSYNEQFF TGTGCCACTGGGATCGCGAGGACTAGCGGGGGGAAATCTTACAATGAGCAGTTCTTC
NA TRBJ2-2 13 TRBV2 NA CASSRQTTGELFF TGTGCCAGCAGTAGGCAGACGACCGGGGAGCTGTTTTTT
NA TRBJ1-2 11 TRBV7-9 once CAIPLGGGYTF TGTGCCATCCCCCTGGGGGGTGGCTACACCTTC
NA TRBJ2-7 13 TRBV7-9 once CASSPRGPYEQYF TGTGCCAGCAGCCCCCGAGGGCCTTACGAGCAGTACTTC